This is a list of T cell receptor beta chains from one sample in a study of shared clonotypes between healthy human individuals. The data were produced by immunoSEQ multiplex PCR, yet TCRdb's version contains in-frame clones alone and is incomplete. The data contain roughly 640,000 clones, about 74% of them singletons. The sample consisted of memory CD4+ T cells sorted from blood. The source of these receptors is a woman aged 25 to 45 in good health. CDR3s include the opening cysteine and the closing phenylalanine or tryptophan. D genes are given only for firm matches. Clone size is given for some rows only: seen once, a few or many times, or a class if the clone is expanded.

abundance	v_gene	j_gene	d_gene	CDR3nt	CDR3aa
-	TRBV19	TRBJ1-5	-	TGTGCCAGTAGTTTGGGGACTGGGATTCAGCCCCAGCATTTT	CASSLGTGIQPQHF
-	TRBV7-8	TRBJ1-5	-	TGTGCCAGCAGCTTAGTACAGGACCAGCCCCAGCATTTT	CASSLVQDQPQHF
-	TRBV28	TRBJ1-5	-	TGTGCCAGCAGATCCGGTTGGTCATGGAGCAATCAGCCCCAGCATTTT	CASRSGWSWSNQPQHF
-	TRBV15	TRBJ2-1	-	TGTGCCACCAGCAGAGACAGACTAGTTGAGTATGAGCAGTTCTTC	CATSRDRLVEYEQFF
-	TRBV30	TRBJ1-1	-	TGTGCCTGTAATTTTGGGCAGTTGAACACTGAAGCTTTCTTT	CACNFGQLNTEAFF
-	TRBV27	TRBJ2-5	-	TGTGCCAGCAGTTACGCGGGATGGGGGATAGAGACCCAGTACTTC	CASSYAGWGIETQYF
-	TRBV28	TRBJ1-3	-	TGTGCCAGCAGTTACCCTTGGCAGGGTCTACACACCATATATTTT	CASSYPWQGLHTIYF
-	TRBV30	TRBJ1-1	-	TGTGCCTGGATGCCACGGAGTACGAACACTGAAGCTTTCTTT	CAWMPRSTNTEAFF
-	TRBV7-9	TRBJ2-7	-	TGTGCCAGCAGCTCCCAAAGAGACTCCTACGAGCAGTACTTC	CASSSQRDSYEQYF
-	TRBV7-6	TRBJ2-2	-	TGTGCCAGCAGCTTAGTCTCCGGGGAGCTGTTTTTT	CASSLVSGELFF
-	TRBV19	TRBJ1-5	-	TGTGCCAGTATCGGCCCCGTACTCTATAGCAATCAGCCCCAGCATTTT	CASIGPVLYSNQPQHF
-	TRBV9	TRBJ1-1	-	TGTGCCAGCAGCGGGCCCTGGAACACTGAAGCTTTCTTT	CASSGPWNTEAFF
-	TRBV7-6	TRBJ2-7	-	TGTGCCAGCAGCTGGACATCTTCGGGGACCGAGCAGTACTTC	CASSWTSSGTEQYF
-	TRBV10-2	TRBJ2-1	TRBD2	TGCGCCAGCAGTAGGGGGCGGGAGGGCTACAATGAGCAGTTCTTC	CASSRGREGYNEQFF
-	TRBV2	TRBJ2-1	-	TGTGCCAGCAGTGAAGCGCAATACAATGAGCAGTTCTTC	CASSEAQYNEQFF
-	TRBV6-6	TRBJ2-1	-	TGTGCCAGCAGGACTTTGATGGATGAGCAGTTCTTC	CASRTLMDEQFF
few	TRBV11-2	TRBJ2-3	-	TGTGCCAGCAGCTTAGTTTCTAGTGGTGCGCAGTATTTT	CASSLVSSGAQYF
-	TRBV7-3	TRBJ2-2	TRBD2	TGTGCCAGCGGGGATAGCGGGAGCATGACCGGGGAGCTGTTTTTT	CASGDSGSMTGELFF
-	TRBV11-2	TRBJ1-2	TRBD1	TGTGCCAGCAGCCCCACAGGGGCCTATGGCTACACCTTC	CASSPTGAYGYTF
-	TRBV5-1	TRBJ2-1	TRBD2	TGCGCCAGCAGCTCCGCTAGCGGGGCCTACAATGAGCAGTTCTTC	CASSSASGAYNEQFF
-	TRBV7-2	TRBJ2-7	-	TGTGCCAGCAGCTCCCAACACAACTCTCGGGCCTTTTATTACGAGCAGTACTTC	CASSSQHNSRAFYYEQYF
few	TRBV11-2	TRBJ2-7	-	TGTGCCAGCAGCTTAGATCAACCAGGGGTTATCTCCTACGAGCAGTACTTC	CASSLDQPGVISYEQYF
-	TRBV2	TRBJ1-2	-	TGTGCCAGCCAAGGGACCATTAACTATGGCTACACCTTC	CASQGTINYGYTF
-	TRBV5-5	TRBJ2-3	-	TGTGCCAGCAGCGCCACCGGCGGAGATACGCAGTATTTT	CASSATGGDTQYF
-	TRBV7-9	TRBJ1-1	-	TGTGCCAGCAGCTTACGCCGGCCGGGACACCTAAACACTGAAGCTTTCTTT	CASSLRRPGHLNTEAFF